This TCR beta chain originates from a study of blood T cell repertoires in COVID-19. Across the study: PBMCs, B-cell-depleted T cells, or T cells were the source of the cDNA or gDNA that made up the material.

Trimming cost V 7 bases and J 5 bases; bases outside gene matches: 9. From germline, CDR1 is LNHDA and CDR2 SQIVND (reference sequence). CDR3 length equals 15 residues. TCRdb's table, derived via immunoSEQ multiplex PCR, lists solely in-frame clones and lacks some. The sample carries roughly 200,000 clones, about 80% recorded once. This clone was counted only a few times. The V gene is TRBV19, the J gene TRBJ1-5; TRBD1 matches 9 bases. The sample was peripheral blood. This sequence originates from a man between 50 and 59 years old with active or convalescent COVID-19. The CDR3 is CASTPDRGVDQPQHF. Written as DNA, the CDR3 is TGTGCCAGTACTCCGGACAGGGGCGTCGATCAGCCCCAGCATTTT.